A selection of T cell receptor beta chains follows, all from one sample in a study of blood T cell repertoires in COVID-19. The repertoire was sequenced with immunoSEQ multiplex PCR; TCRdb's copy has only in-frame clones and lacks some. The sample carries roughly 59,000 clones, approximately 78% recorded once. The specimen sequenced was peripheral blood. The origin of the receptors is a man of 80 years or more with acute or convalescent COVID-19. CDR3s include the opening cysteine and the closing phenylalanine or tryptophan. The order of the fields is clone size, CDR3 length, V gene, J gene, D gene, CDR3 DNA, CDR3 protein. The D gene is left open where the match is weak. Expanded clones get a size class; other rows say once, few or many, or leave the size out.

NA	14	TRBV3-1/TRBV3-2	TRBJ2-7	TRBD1	TGTGCCAGCAGCCAAGGGACAGGGCGCTACGAGCAGTACTTC	CASSQGTGRYEQYF
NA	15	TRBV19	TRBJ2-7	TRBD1	TGTGCCAGTAGTCCTCCAGGGGGTAGGATCTACGAGCAGTACTTC	CASSPPGGRIYEQYF
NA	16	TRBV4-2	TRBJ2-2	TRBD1	TGTGCCAGCAGCCAAGGGACAGGGGTGGGCACCGGGGAGCTGTTTTTT	CASSQGTGVGTGELFF
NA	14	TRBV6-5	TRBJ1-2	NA	TGTGCCAGCAGTCAAACTCAGGGCCTCTATGGCTACACCTTC	CASSQTQGLYGYTF
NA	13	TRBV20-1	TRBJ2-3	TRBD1	TGCAGTGCTAGTTACAGGGGAACAGATACGCAGTATTTT	CSASYRGTDTQYF
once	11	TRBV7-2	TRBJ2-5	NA	TGTGCCAGCAGCCGAGAAGAGACCCAGTACTTC	CASSREETQYF
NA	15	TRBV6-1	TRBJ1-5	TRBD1	TGTGCCAGCAGCAGGGGACAGGATAGCAATCAGCCCCAGCATTTT	CASSRGQDSNQPQHF
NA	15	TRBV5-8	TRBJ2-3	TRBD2	TGTGCCAGCAGGACGGGAGGGCCGAGAACAGATACGCAGTATTTT	CASRTGGPRTDTQYF
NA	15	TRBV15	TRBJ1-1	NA	TGTGCCACCAGCAGAGGCCCCGGAGGGTACACTGAAGCTTTCTTT	CATSRGPGGYTEAFF
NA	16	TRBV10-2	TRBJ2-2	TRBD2	TGCGCCAGCAGTGAGAGCGGCGGGGGGGCCGTCGGGGAGCTGTTTTTT	CASSESGGGAVGELFF
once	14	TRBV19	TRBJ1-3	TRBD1	TGTGCCAGTACCATGACAGGGCCTGGAAACACCATATATTTT	CASTMTGPGNTIYF
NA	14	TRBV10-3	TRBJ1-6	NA	TGTGCCATCAGTGCTTCGACAACTAATTCACCCCTCCACTTT	CAISASTTNSPLHF
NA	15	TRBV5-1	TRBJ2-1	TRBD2	TGCGCCAGCAGCTTGAACGGGGGGGCCGGGAATGAGCAGTTCTTC	CASSLNGGAGNEQFF
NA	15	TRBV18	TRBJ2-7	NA	TGTGCCAGCTCGGCGGGACAGCAGAGCTCCTACGAGCAGTACTTC	CASSAGQQSSYEQYF
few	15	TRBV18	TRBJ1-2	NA	TGTGCCAGCTCACCATTCCGGGAATCGAACTATGGCTACACCTTC	CASSPFRESNYGYTF
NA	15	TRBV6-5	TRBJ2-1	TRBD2	TGTGCCACCGGATTGGGACTAGCGGGAGTAAATGAGCAGTTCTTC	CATGLGLAGVNEQFF
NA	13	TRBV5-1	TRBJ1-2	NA	TGCGCCAGCAGCTTGGATGGGGGCGGGGGCTACACCTTC	CASSLDGGGGYTF
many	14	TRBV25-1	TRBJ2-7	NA	TGTGCCAGCAGGACCCGGGTTTACCCCTACGAGCAGTACTTC	CASRTRVYPYEQYF
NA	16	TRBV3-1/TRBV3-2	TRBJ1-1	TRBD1	TGTGCCAGCAGCCAAAAGGGGGGACAGGGCAACACTGAAGCTTTCTTT	CASSQKGGQGNTEAFF
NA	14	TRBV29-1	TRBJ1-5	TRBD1	TGCAGCGTTGAATGGGGACAGGGTTGTCAGCCCCAGCATTTT	CSVEWGQGCQPQHF
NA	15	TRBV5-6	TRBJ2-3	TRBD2	TGTGCCAGCAGCTTGGGTGGGAGGGTCGCAGATACGCAGTATTTT	CASSLGGRVADTQYF
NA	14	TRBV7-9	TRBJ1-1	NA	TGTGCCAGCAGCTCCTGGACTGAGGACACTGAAGCTTTCTTT	CASSSWTEDTEAFF
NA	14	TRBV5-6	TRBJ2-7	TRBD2	TGTGCCAGCAGCCAGGGGACTAGGATCTACGAGCAGTACTTC	CASSQGTRIYEQYF
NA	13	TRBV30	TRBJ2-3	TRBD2	TGTGCCTGGAGTCGGGGGGTATCAGATACGCAGTATTTT	CAWSRGVSDTQYF
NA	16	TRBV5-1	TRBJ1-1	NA	TGCGCCAGCAGCCGGGGGACGGACTCCATGAACACTGAAGCTTTCTTT	CASSRGTDSMNTEAFF
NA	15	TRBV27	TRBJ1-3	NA	TGTGCCAGCAGTTTAACAGGGAGCACTGGAAACACCATATATTTT	CASSLTGSTGNTIYF
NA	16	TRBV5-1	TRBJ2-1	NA	TGCGCCAGCAGCCCCGTAGGGGACTTTTCCTACAATGAGCAGTTCTTC	CASSPVGDFSYNEQFF
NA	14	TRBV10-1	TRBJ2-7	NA	TGCGCCAGCAGTGCGCCAGGGTCGGCCTACGAGCAGTACTTC	CASSAPGSAYEQYF
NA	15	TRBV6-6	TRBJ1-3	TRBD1	TGTGCCAGCAGTTACTCCGGGACAGCGGGAAACACCATATATTTT	CASSYSGTAGNTIYF
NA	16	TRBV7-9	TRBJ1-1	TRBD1	TGTGCCAGCAGCTCCTCCGGGACAGGGAAGTTCACTGAAGCTTTCTTT	CASSSSGTGKFTEAFF
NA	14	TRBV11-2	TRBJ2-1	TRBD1	TGTGCCAGCAGCCAGGGACAGGGGGTGTATGAGCAGTTCTTC	CASSQGQGVYEQFF
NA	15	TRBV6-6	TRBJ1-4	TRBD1	TGTGCCAGCAGATTACAGGGGGCCGGCACTGAAAAACTGTTTTTT	CASRLQGAGTEKLFF
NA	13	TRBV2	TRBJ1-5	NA	TGTGCCAGCAGTGAATATAGCAATCAGCCCCAGCATTTT	CASSEYSNQPQHF
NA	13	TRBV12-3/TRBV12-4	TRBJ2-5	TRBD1	TGTGCCAGCACCGGGACAGCCAAAGAGACCCAGTACTTC	CASTGTAKETQYF
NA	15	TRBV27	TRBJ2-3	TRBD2	TGTGCCAGCAGTGCGGGAGGGCTGAATGTAGATACGCAGTATTTT	CASSAGGLNVDTQYF
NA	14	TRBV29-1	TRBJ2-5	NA	TGCAGCGTTGGACTAAGGCAGCGCCAAGAGACCCAGTACTTC	CSVGLRQRQETQYF
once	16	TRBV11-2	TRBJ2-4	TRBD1	TGTGCCACCTTAGGACAGGGTGGACTCAGCGGCAGCATTCAGTACTTC	CATLGQGGLSGSIQYF
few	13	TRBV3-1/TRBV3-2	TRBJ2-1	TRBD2	TGTGCCAGCAGTACAAGCGGGAGAGATGAGCAGTTCTTC	CASSTSGRDEQFF
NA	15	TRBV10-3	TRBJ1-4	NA	TGTGCCATCAGTGAGTCTTTGGGCACAAATGAAAAACTGTTTTTT	CAISESLGTNEKLFF
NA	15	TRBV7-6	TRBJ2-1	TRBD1	TGTGCCAGCAGCCCGCGACAGGGGGTATCCGGTGAGCAGTTCTTC	CASSPRQGVSGEQFF
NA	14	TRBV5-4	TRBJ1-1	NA	TGTGCCAGCAGCGTAACAGGGAAGGGCACTGAAGCTTTCTTT	CASSVTGKGTEAFF
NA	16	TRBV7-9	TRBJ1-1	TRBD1	TGTGCCAGCAGCTTAGATCTCGGGACAGGCATGACTGAAGCTTTCTTT	CASSLDLGTGMTEAFF
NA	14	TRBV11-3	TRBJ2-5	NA	TGTGCCAGCAGCTGGGACAATAGTAAAGAGACCCAGTACTTC	CASSWDNSKETQYF
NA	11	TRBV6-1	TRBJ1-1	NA	TGTGCCAGCAGTGAACGTGCTGAAGCTTTCTTT	CASSERAEAFF
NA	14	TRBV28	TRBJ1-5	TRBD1	TGTGCCAGCAGGCACGACAGGGTACGCCAGCCCCAGCATTTT	CASRHDRVRQPQHF
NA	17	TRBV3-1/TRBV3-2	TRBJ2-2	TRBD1	TGTGCCAGCAGCCAAGGTCTAGGGGGCGCGGACACCGGGGAGCTGTTTTTT	CASSQGLGGADTGELFF
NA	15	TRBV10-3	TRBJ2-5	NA	TGTGCCATCAGTGAGGGGGGGACCACCGAGGGGACCCAGTACTTC	CAISEGGTTEGTQYF
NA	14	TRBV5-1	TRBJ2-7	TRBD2	TGCGCCAGCAGCTTTGGTTCGGGGGGGAGCGAGCAGTACTTC	CASSFGSGGSEQYF
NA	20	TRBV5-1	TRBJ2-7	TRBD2	TGCGCCAGCAGCCCAACACCCGGGACTAGCGGGGGGGCGTTAAGTTACGAGCAGTACTTC	CASSPTPGTSGGALSYEQYF
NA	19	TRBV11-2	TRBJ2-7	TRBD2	TGTGCCAGCAGCTTCATAGAGGTCCCGGGACTAGCGGCCTCCTACGAGCAGTACTTC	CASSFIEVPGLAASYEQYF
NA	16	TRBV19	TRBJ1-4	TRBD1	TGTGCCAGTACCCATCAGGGGGGACAAAGAAATGAAAAACTGTTTTTT	CASTHQGGQRNEKLFF
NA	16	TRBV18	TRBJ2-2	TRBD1	TGTGCCAGCTCACCGGCCGACAGGGTGAACACCGGGGAGCTGTTTTTT	CASSPADRVNTGELFF
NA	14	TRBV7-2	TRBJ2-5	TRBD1	TGTGCCAGCAGCTTAGCCACAGGGGAAGAGACCCAGTACTTC	CASSLATGEETQYF
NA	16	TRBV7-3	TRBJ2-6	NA	TGTGCCAGCAGCTTACTACCGAGCTCTGGGGCCAACGTCCTGACTTTC	CASSLLPSSGANVLTF
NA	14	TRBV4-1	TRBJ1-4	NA	TGCGCCAGCAGCCAAGGGGCCTATAATGAAAAACTGTTTTTT	CASSQGAYNEKLFF
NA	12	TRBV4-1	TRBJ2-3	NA	TGCGCCAGCAGCCAAAGAGGGGGACGGCAGTATTTT	CASSQRGGRQYF
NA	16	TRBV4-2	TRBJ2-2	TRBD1	TGTGCCAGCAGCCAAGCGGGACAGACGAACACCGGGGAGCTGTTTTTT	CASSQAGQTNTGELFF